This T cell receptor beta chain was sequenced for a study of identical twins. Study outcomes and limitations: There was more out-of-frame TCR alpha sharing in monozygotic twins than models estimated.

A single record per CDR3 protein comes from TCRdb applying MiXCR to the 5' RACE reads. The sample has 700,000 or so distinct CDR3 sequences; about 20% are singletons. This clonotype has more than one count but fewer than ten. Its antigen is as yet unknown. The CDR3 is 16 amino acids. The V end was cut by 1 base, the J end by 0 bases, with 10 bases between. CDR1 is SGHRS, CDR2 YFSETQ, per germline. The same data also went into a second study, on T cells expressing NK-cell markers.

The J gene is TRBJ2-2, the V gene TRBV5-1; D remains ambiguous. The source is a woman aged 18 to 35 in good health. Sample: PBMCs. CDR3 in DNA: TGCGCCAGCAGCTTGTATGCAGTAACGAACACCGGGGAGCTGTTTTTT. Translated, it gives CASSLYAVTNTGELFF.